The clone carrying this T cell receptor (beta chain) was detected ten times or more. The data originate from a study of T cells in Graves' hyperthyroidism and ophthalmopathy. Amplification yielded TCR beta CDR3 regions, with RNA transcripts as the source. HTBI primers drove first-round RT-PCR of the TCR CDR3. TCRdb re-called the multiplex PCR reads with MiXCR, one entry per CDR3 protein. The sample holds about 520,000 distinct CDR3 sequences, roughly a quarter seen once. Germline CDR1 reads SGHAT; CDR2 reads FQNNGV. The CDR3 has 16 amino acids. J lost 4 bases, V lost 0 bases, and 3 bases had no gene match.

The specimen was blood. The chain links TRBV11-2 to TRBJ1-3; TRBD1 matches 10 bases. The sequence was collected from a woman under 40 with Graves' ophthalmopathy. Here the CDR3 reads CASSLEGQGFGNTIYF. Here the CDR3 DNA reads TGTGCCAGCAGCTTAGAGGGACAGGGGTTCGGAAACACCATATATTTT.